Listed below are T cell receptor beta chains from one sample, sequenced in a study of shared clonotypes between healthy human individuals. Data came from immunoSEQ multiplex PCR; TCRdb stores just in-frame clones and leaves some out. The table shows about half a million clones, with over 70% occurring only once. Sequencing was carried out using PBMCs. These receptors were obtained from a middle-aged woman in good health. Some clones in this sample may be carry-over from other donors' samples. CDR3s include the opening cysteine and the closing phenylalanine or tryptophan. The D gene is left open where the match is weak. Not every row has a clone size; where given, it reads once, few, many or a size class.

CDR3 protein | CDR3 DNA | J gene | clone size | V gene | D gene
CASRPIRDRSYEQYF | TGCGCCAGCAGACCGATCCGGGATCGCTCCTACGAGCAGTACTTC | TRBJ2-7 | . | TRBV4-1 | .
CASSDGQGAGEGQPQHF | TGTGCCAGCAGTGATGGGCAGGGGGCCGGTGAGGGTCAGCCCCAGCATTTT | TRBJ1-5 | . | TRBV2 | TRBD1
CASSLRGLAGRWEQFF | TGTGCCAGCAGCCTTAGAGGACTAGCGGGACGGTGGGAGCAGTTCTTC | TRBJ2-1 | . | TRBV9 | TRBD2
CASSLTWSEGKYEQFF | TGCGCCAGCAGCCTGACCTGGTCCGAGGGTAAATATGAGCAGTTCTTC | TRBJ2-1 | once | TRBV5-1 | .
CASFRDNYNEQFF | TGTGCCAGCTTCCGGGACAATTACAATGAGCAGTTCTTC | TRBJ2-1 | few | TRBV28 | .
CASRDSNQPQHF | TGTGCCAGCAGAGATAGCAATCAGCCCCAGCATTTT | TRBJ1-5 | . | TRBV25-1 | .
CSGQAAEQFF | TGCAGCGGGCAGGCGGCAGAGCAGTTCTTC | TRBJ2-1 | . | TRBV29-1 | .
CASSLDSGETQYF | TGTGCCAGCAGCTTAGATTCGGGAGAGACCCAGTACTTC | TRBJ2-5 | . | TRBV7-3 | .
CAWSVNRNTGELFF | TGTGCCTGGAGTGTCAACAGAAACACCGGGGAGCTGTTTTTT | TRBJ2-2 | . | TRBV30 | .
CASSDPRGTSGSTDTQYF | TGTGCCAGCAGTGACCCGCGGGGGACTAGCGGCAGCACAGATACGCAGTATTTT | TRBJ2-3 | . | TRBV2 | TRBD2
CASRVKREGQTQYF | TGTGCCAGCAGGGTTAAGCGGGAGGGCCAGACCCAGTACTTC | TRBJ2-5 | . | TRBV2 | TRBD2
CASSPRLASSTDTQYF | TGTGCCAGCAGTCCGCGACTAGCGAGTAGCACAGATACGCAGTATTTT | TRBJ2-3 | . | TRBV27 | TRBD2
CASSQGGLAGVGTGELFF | TGCGCCAGCAGCCAAGGTGGACTAGCGGGAGTTGGTACCGGGGAGCTGTTTTTT | TRBJ2-2 | . | TRBV4-1 | TRBD2
CASSYLARGYDEQFF | TGTGCCAGCAGCTATCTGGCTAGGGGTTATGATGAGCAGTTCTTC | TRBJ2-1 | . | TRBV13 | .
CASSPPPGQEFNEQYF | TGTGCCAGTAGCCCCCCCCCGGGACAGGAATTCAACGAGCAGTACTTC | TRBJ2-7 | . | TRBV19 | TRBD1
CASSGGLAQFSSTDTQYF | TGTGCCAGCAGTGGTGGACTAGCCCAATTTTCTAGCACAGATACGCAGTATTTT | TRBJ2-3 | . | TRBV25-1 | TRBD2